Presented here are 14 T cell receptor beta chains from one specimen sequenced in a study of blood T cell repertoires in COVID-19. Only in-frame clones appear in the TCRdb table, and some are missing; sequencing was by immunoSEQ multiplex PCR. The table records 150,000 to 180,000 clones, 76% of them present only once. Material: peripheral blood. The receptors here all came from a woman older than 75 with acute or convalescent COVID-19.

The J gene is TRBJ2-3, the V gene TRBV10-3, with D perhaps TRBD1 (6 bases). Trimming took 3 bases from V and 3 from J, leaving 13 bases between them. CDR3 length equals 15 residues. The germline gives CDR1 ENHRY, CDR2 SYGVKD. The CDR3 coding sequence is TGTGCCATCAGTGATACTAGGGGGACGACAGATACGCAGTATTTT. Translation gives CAISDTRGTTDTQYF.

The chain links TRBV7-9 to TRBJ2-3; possibly TRBD2 for D (5 bases). Germline CDR1 reads SEHNR; CDR2 reads FQNEAQ (reference sequence). The CDR3 extends over 16 amino acids. The V end lost 3 bases, the J end lost 0 bases, and 13 bases lay between the germline ends. CDR3 nucleotides: TGTGCCAGCAGCTTGGGCACGCTAGCTAGCACAGATACGCAGTATTTT. It is translated as CASSLGTLASTDTQYF.

CDR3 loop: CATSRASGHQGNTIYF. The CDR3 DNA reads as TGTGCCACCAGCAGGGCTTCGGGACACCAAGGAAACACCATATATTTT. The chain recombines TRBV15 with TRBJ1-3, with D perhaps matching TRBD1 (6 bases). The CDR3 spans 16 residues. Germline CDR1 is LNHNV and CDR2 is YYDKDF (reference sequence). V shed 3 bases and J shed 4 bases, with 16 bases lying between them.

Only one count was recorded for this clone. The J gene is TRBJ1-5, the V gene TRBV30, with D tentatively TRBD1 (6 bases). The CDR3 consists of 13 residues. V lost 4 bases, J lost 5 bases, and 12 bases lay in between. CDR1 GTSNPN and CDR2 SVGIG come from the germline V gene (reference sequence). The CDR3 bases are TGTGCCTGGAATCCGACAGGAGATCAGCCCCAGCATTTT. This codes for CAWNPTGDQPQHF.

This chain connects TRBV3-1 (or the pseudogene TRBV3-2) to TRBJ2-7; perhaps TRBD1 as D (6 bases). CDR1 LGHDT and CDR2 YNNKEL come from the germline V gene (reference sequence). The CDR3 loop spans 16 amino acids. Trimming took off 0 bases at V and 3 bases at J, with 15 bases between the two ends. This CDR3 reads CASSQDPRDTSYEQYF. DNA of the CDR3: TGTGCCAGCAGCCAAGATCCCAGGGACACCAGCTACGAGCAGTACTTC.

The table lists this clone with a count of one. The J gene is TRBJ2-7, the V gene TRBV20-1; no firm D call. This CDR3 comprises 13 residues. The V end lost 3 bases, the J end lost 0 bases, and 9 bases lay between the germline ends. The germline CDR1 and CDR2 sequences are DFQATT and SNEGSKA (reference sequence). The CDR3 coding sequence is TGCAGTGCTAGTTTGAGACTCTCCTACGAGCAGTACTTC. Translated, it gives CSASLRLSYEQYF.

The rearrangement links TRBV29-1 to TRBJ2-7; D remains ambiguous. CDR3 length: 11 residues. CDR1 SQVTM and CDR2 ANQGSEA come from the germline V gene. V lost 6 bases and J lost 5, with 11 bases in between. The CDR3 region is CSVVAAHEQYF. The CDR3 coding sequence is TGCAGCGTAGTAGCTGCCCACGAGCAGTACTTC.

The rearrangement links TRBV5-4 to TRBJ2-7, with a possible D match to TRBD1 (5 bases). Trimming took 0 bases from V and 2 from J, leaving 15 bases between them. This CDR3 region has 16 residues. CDR1 and CDR2 from the germline V gene are SGHNT and YYREEE (reference sequence). The CDR3 region has the DNA TGTGCCAGCAGCTTGGCCTTCTCAGGGAATGCCTACGAGCAGTACTTC. Protein sequence: CASSLAFSGNAYEQYF.

The gene calls are TRBV14 and TRBJ1-2, with a weak D call TRBD1 (6 bases). Germline lookup yields CDR1 SGHDN and CDR2 FVKESK. The CDR3 extends over 18 amino acids. V shed 2 bases and J shed 4 bases, with 23 bases lying between them. CDR3 sequence (DNA): TGTGCCAGCAGCCAACAAAATCTAATCAGGGGTCGGGGCTATGGCTACACCTTC. It is translated as CASSQQNLIRGRGYGYTF.

The chain carries TRBV9 and TRBJ2-3; perhaps TRBD1 as D (7 bases). CDR3 length equals 15 residues. V lost 0 bases to trimming and J lost 3 bases, with 11 bases between them. The germline V gene encodes CDR1 SGDLS and CDR2 YYNGEE. The CDR3, as DNA: TGTGCCAGCAGCGTAGCGACAGGGAGGACAGATACGCAGTATTTT. Its protein is CASSVATGRTDTQYF.

The V and J genes are TRBV6-6 and TRBJ1-2; 9 bases are shared with TRBD1. Trimming cost V 7 bases and J 4 bases; bases outside gene matches: 7. CDR3 length: 14 amino acids. Germline V CDR1 and CDR2: MNHNY, SVGAGI (reference sequence). The CDR3 coding sequence is TGTGCCAGCAAATCACAGGGGGCGGGCTATGGCTACACCTTC. This sequence encodes CASKSQGAGYGYTF.

This sequence joins TRBV27 and TRBJ2-7, with 8 bases identical to TRBD2. The J segment lost 7 bases and the V segment lost 5 bases, leaving 7 bases of the junction unmatched. Germline CDR1 and CDR2: MNHEY and SMNVEV (reference sequence). The CDR3 is 13 amino acids. The CDR3: CASSLSSGWEQYF. CDR3 nucleotides: TGTGCCAGCAGTCTCTCTAGCGGGTGGGAGCAGTACTTC.

This clone has a single count. The chain employs TRBV7-3 and TRBJ1-1, with 7 positions matching TRBD1. Unmatched junction bases numbered 1, after V lost 3 bases and J lost 0 bases. Germline CDR1 reads SGHTA; CDR2 reads FQGTGA. This CDR3 region has 14 residues. The CDR3 sequence: CASSLQGVNTEAFF. CDR3 in DNA: TGTGCCAGCAGCTTGCAGGGGGTGAACACTGAAGCTTTCTTT.

This chain connects TRBV28 to TRBJ2-1; TRBD2 matches 12 bases. The CDR3 has 17 residues. CDR1 and CDR2 from the germline V gene are MDHEN and SYDVKM. V lost 3 bases and J lost 6; bases outside the gene matches: 9. The CDR3 sequence: CASSLELAGGPGNEQFF. CDR3 coding DNA: TGTGCCAGCAGTTTGGAGCTAGCGGGAGGGCCCGGCAATGAGCAGTTCTTC. The full variable domain, its missing parts supplied by reference TRBV28 and TRBJ2-1, is DVKVTQSSRYLVKRTGEKVFLECVQDMDHENMFWYRQDPGLGLRLIYFSYDVKMKEKGDIPEGYSVSREKKERFSLILESASTNQTSMYLCASSLELAGGPGNEQFFGPGTRLTVL.